This TCR beta chain was retrieved from a study of blood T cells in healthy people across ages. CDR3 length: 13 amino acids. The V gene lost 3 bases and the J gene lost 7 bases, with 12 bases spanning the gap. Total RNA, at least 5.5 micrograms per sample, was extracted from PBMCs. A sample-barcoded 5' primer and a J-beta primer mix were used in a second PCR of about 6 to 11 cycles. Using its own MiXCR run on the 5' RACE reads, TCRdb lists one record per CDR3 protein. The sample has approximately 1,700,000 distinct CDR3 sequences; approximately 40% are singletons. V and J are TRBV12-3 or TRBV12-4 and TRBJ1-1; D unresolved. This TCR was sampled from a human donor in good health. Sequenced input: blood. Here the CDR3 DNA reads TGTGCCAGCAGTTTCGGCGAGGCGATTGAAGCTTTCTTT. Its protein product is CASSFGEAIEAFF.